This T cell receptor (beta chain) was found in a study of T and B cells in COVID-19 patients. Overall study context: Peripheral blood came from COVID-19 patients with active infection or after recovery.

BIOMED2 TRB-A/B primer pools were used in multiplex TRB PCR. TCRdb fed the multiplex PCR reads into MiXCR, producing one record per CDR3 protein. The sample gives around 3,200 distinct CDR3 sequences, roughly 24% of which show up once; roughly 25% is in the top ten. Trimming at V came to 5 bases and at J to 7 bases, leaving 11 bases not matched to a gene. Germline lookup yields CDR1 SGHTA and CDR2 FQGNSA. The CDR3 consists of 16 residues. Each TRB amplification used roughly 240-550 ng of genomic DNA from blood. Sequencing input: blood. This sequence originates from a human donor with active COVID-19. The genes are TRBV7-2 and TRBJ1-1, with 12 bases matching TRBD1. The CDR3 region is CASSPRGQGARVEAFF. CDR3 DNA sequence: TGTGCCAGCAGCCCTAGGGGACAGGGGGCAAGGGTTGAAGCTTTCTTT.